The rows below give T cell receptor beta chains drawn from one sample of a study of monozygotic twins with inflammatory bowel disease. TCRdb reprocessed the 5' RACE reads and stores each CDR3 protein as one record, lacking DNA. The data show approximately 400,000 distinct CDR3 sequences, and the top ten clones hold roughly 2.2%. Sequences were obtained from blood. These receptors were collected from a human donor with ulcerative colitis or Crohn's disease, or a healthy co-twin of an affected twin (not recorded which). Both conserved end residues are part of each CDR3.

TRBV15	TRBJ2-5	CATSRGATKETQYF
TRBV28	TRBJ2-1	CASSSLRDRANEQFF
TRBV29-1	TRBJ1-2	CSAYLSHSNYGYTF
TRBV11-2	TRBJ1-4	CASSRAGGNEKLFF
TRBV6-4	TRBJ2-2	CASRLDANTGELFF
TRBV14	TRBJ2-5	CASSTGAQETQYF
TRBV11-3	TRBJ2-3	CASSRQGGVDTQYF
TRBV12-3/TRBV12-4	TRBJ1-2	CASSPDGGRVYGYTF
TRBV30	TRBJ2-3	CAWSLGADTQYF
TRBV4-1	TRBJ2-1	CASSQEKGTGPYNEQFF
TRBV3-1	TRBJ2-3	CAGSQGGLAGLVQYF
TRBV4-1	TRBJ2-1	CASSHVAGGMMDNEQFF
TRBV12-3/TRBV12-4	TRBJ2-7	CASSLGEEQYF
TRBV12-3/TRBV12-4	TRBJ2-1	CASSLGLSLRNEQLF
TRBV2	TRBJ1-1	CASSAQGHTEAFF
TRBV20-1	TRBJ2-2	CSARDRRSGGAGELFF
TRBV6-2/TRBV6-3	TRBJ1-2	CASSYSDRNGGYTF
TRBV20-1	TRBJ2-3	CSAPGLASSTDTQYF
TRBV7-6	TRBJ2-5	CASSLGEGLETQYF
TRBV10-3	TRBJ2-7	CAITAKRDRGDEQYF
TRBV6-5	TRBJ1-6	CASSYRADYNSPLHF
TRBV20-1	TRBJ2-5	CSARDLPLEETQYF
TRBV25-1	TRBJ2-7	CASSRTGGRYEQYF
TRBV30	TRBJ1-1	CAWSVQGRPLNTEAFF
TRBV5-5	TRBJ2-5	CASSLEAQGTQYF
TRBV6-2/TRBV6-3	TRBJ2-7	CASAWTSREQYF
TRBV21-1	TRBJ1-5	CASSKIDQPQHF
TRBV5-1	TRBJ2-1	CASSSTGIPNTSGGYNEQFF
TRBV5-5	TRBJ2-2	CASQDRGMNTGELFF
TRBV7-9	TRBJ1-4	CASSSGGDEKLFF
TRBV7-3	TRBJ2-3	CASSLGQRATDTQYF
TRBV20-1	TRBJ2-5	CSASRGVQETQYF
TRBV12-5	TRBJ2-1	CASGSASGGAMNEQFF
TRBV5-1	TRBJ2-1	CASRGLAGVNNEQFF
TRBV5-1	TRBJ2-1	CASSLVLTGEYNEQFF
TRBV11-2	TRBJ2-1	CASSLGGIAGEVAYNEQFF
TRBV10-3	TRBJ1-5	CAISEGTESDQSWGYQPQHF
TRBV7-2	TRBJ2-3	CASSLYSDTQYF
TRBV7-2	TRBJ2-7	CASSLDWRGYYEQYF
TRBV20-1	TRBJ2-1	CSARGTAEGPNEQFF
TRBV4-2	TRBJ2-5	CASSPGDRVQETQYF
TRBV24-1	TRBJ2-5	CATSDWTSSKTQYF
TRBV6-5	TRBJ1-1	CASGRGMVGEAFF
TRBV10-3	TRBJ2-1	CAIRPDRGVGGRGNEQFF
TRBV3-1	TRBJ2-7	CASSHLAQNDEQYF
TRBV12-3/TRBV12-4	TRBJ1-2	CASSLAQNFYGYTF
TRBV7-6	TRBJ1-3	CASSPTEPRSGNTIYF
TRBV30	TRBJ1-4	CAWTLGLNEKLFF
TRBV5-8	TRBJ2-5	CASSLQQNRETQYF
TRBV6-2/TRBV6-3	TRBJ2-1	CASSRLAEVDEQFF
TRBV29-1	TRBJ2-7	CSVGALGGYEQYF
TRBV6-5	TRBJ1-2	CASSSSGRNYGYTF
TRBV25-1	TRBJ2-7	CASSPEWTSYEQYF
TRBV27	TRBJ1-2	CASSSRRDRTRYGYTF
TRBV10-3	TRBJ2-1	CAISEGSTAGGNEQFF
TRBV3-1	TRBJ2-4	CASSQSLLAKNIQYF
TRBV7-2	TRBJ2-3	CASSSTQGGTDTQYF
TRBV27	TRBJ2-3	CASTLSAGDTQYF
TRBV11-2	TRBJ2-5	CASSTQGETQYF
TRBV7-2	TRBJ1-6	CASSQLDSSYNSPLHF